This TCR beta chain was recovered during a study of blood T cells in healthy people across ages. Points from the study as a whole: One million T cells yielded diversity estimates that were considered underestimates. Donors of long life had a larger count of naive CD4+ cells and greater diversity than aged donors.

About this clonotype: Its matching antigen is unknown.

For the second PCR, which ran for roughly 6 to 12 cycles, a sample-barcoded 5' primer and a J-beta primer mix were used. Each single sample gave us at least 3 million CDR3-containing paired-end reads. Each CDR3 protein gets one entry after TCRdb re-called the 5' RACE reads with MiXCR. The top ten clones hold 20% to 25% of a sample with 1.8 million or so distinct CDR3 sequences, about two fifths of them seen once. From germline, CDR1 is LNHNV and CDR2 YYDKDF (reference sequence). The CDR3 length is 13 residues. The V and J ends lost 9 bases and 0 bases respectively, with 10 bases between them. Sequencing was performed on blood. The chain combines TRBV15 with TRBJ2-3, with TRBD1 as a possible D gene (6 bases). The clonotype was recovered from a human donor in good health. Here the CDR3 DNA reads TGTGCCACGAGACAGGAGAGCACAGATACGCAGTATTTT. It is translated as CATRQESTDTQYF. Looking up the rest from reference TRBV15 and TRBJ2-3 gives the full variable domain: DAMVIQNPRYQVTQFGKPVTLSCSQTLNHNVMYWYQQKSSQAPKLLFHYYDKDFNNEADTPDNFQSRRPNTSFCFLDIRSPGLGDTAMYLCATRQESTDTQYFGPGTRLTVL.